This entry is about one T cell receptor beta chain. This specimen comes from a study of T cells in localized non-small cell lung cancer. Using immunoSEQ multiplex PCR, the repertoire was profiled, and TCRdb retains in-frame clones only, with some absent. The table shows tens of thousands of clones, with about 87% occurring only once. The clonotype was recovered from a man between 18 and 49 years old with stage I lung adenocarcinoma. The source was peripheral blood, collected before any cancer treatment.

CDR3 in amino acids: CASSFFRDSNQPQHF. CDR3 DNA sequence: TGTGCCAGCAGCTTCTTCCGGGATAGCAATCAGCCCCAGCATTTT. The chain is built from TRBV7-9 and TRBJ1-5; D unclear. This CDR3 has 15 residues. Germline CDR1 reads SEHNR; CDR2 reads FQNEAQ (reference sequence). Trimming left V 3 bases short and J 0 bases short, with 9 bases between. The full variable domain, rest sourced from reference TRBV7-9 and TRBJ1-5, is DTGVSQNPRHKITKRGQNVTFRCDPISEHNRLYWYRQTLGQGPEFLTYFQNEAQLEKSRLLSDRFSAERPKGSFSTLEIQRTEQGDSAMYLCASSFFRDSNQPQHFGDGTRLSIL.